Below, one TCR beta chain is given with its context. Its antigen remains undetermined. The sample holds no much larger clone one base away, and base qualities are not on file. Using the deep immunoSEQ assay, multiplex PCR amplified TCR CDR3 regions from genomic DNA. For each cell subset, the extracted genomic DNA was distributed evenly across all wells of several immunoSEQ 96-well plates, and each plate served as one replicate. For unsorted PBMC, each replicate PCR was loaded with 250 to 300 ng genomic DNA, equivalent to roughly 33,000 T cell genomes. Ten immunoSEQ deep assay plates were used to sequence unsorted PBMC genomic DNA. Purified libraries were quantified with a Qubit 3.0 fluorometer, sized on a Bioanalyzer 2100, and re-quantified with the KAPA Library Quantification kit. A separate single-read 150-cycle Illumina NextSeq 550 flow cell was used to sequence each immunoSEQ 96-well plate. As for the original processing: The immunoSEQ output contained only junctional sequences without quality scores, so filtering could not match that applied to full-length reads. To assign V/J genes and CDR3, sequences were annotated against IMGT germline references using PyIR, a Python wrapper for IgBLAST v1.9. Reads were removed for weak V/J assignments (E-value above 1e-6), missing CDR3, stop codons, out-of-frame junctions, or ambiguous translated residues. V3J clonotypes were defined by identical inferred V gene, J gene, and CDR3 amino acid sequence. To compute the percentage overlap between repertoires, the number of shared unique clonotypes was divided by the size of the smaller repertoire. RTK rarefaction, the Chao1 estimator, and Recon v2.1 estimates of unobserved clonotypes were used to assess repertoire richness. The table was pulled from immuneACCESS by TCRdb, which kept in-frame rearrangements only. Such tables lose some clones; where checked, under half of the loss comes from unresolved V genes, and the rest has no known cause. That table is the source of V, J and clone size, and D and trimming were worked out from the DNA. The sample has approximately 470,000 clones on record, roughly 80% of them singletons. Of the sample, roughly 13% is held by the ten largest clones.

Healthy HIV-negative adults with no recently reported acute infections or vaccinations were included as donors. Every donor was a Caucasian adult residing in Nashville, Tennessee, USA. For unsorted samples, tens of millions of PBMCs were counted, and genomic DNA was extracted using the QIAamp DNA Blood Mini kit. Blood was collected by leukapheresis, and PBMCs were isolated by Ficoll-Histopaque density gradient centrifugation and then cryopreserved in liquid nitrogen vapor phase. The V end loses 5 bases and the J end loses 7 bases, and a stretch of 14 bases separates them. There are 14 amino acids in the CDR3, from cysteine to phenylalanine inclusive. Only the CDR3 part of the read is kept: 42 bases, read in frame from the first base. CDR1 is given as SGHAT and CDR2 as FQNNGV, both from the germline V gene. These data come from a study of shared clonotypes between healthy human individuals (dated by TCRdb to 2019 to 2021). The study in broad terms: The cohort included three men and a couple of women between 18 and 49 years of age. Between about 0.85 and 9.5 billion PBMCs per donor were obtained by leukapheresis. To increase sequencing depth and limit assay-specific biases, different laboratories used diverse techniques to prepare libraries and sequence TCR repertoires. To estimate repertoire size and how much clonotype sharing occurs between individuals, the study deeply sequenced the blood TCR repertoires of about five healthy adults. General findings and caveats noted by the study authors: Based on pairwise subsampling, the degree of clonotype sharing among donors was expected to be affected by sequencing depth. Because the study included a small number of donors, the genetic and exposure-history diversity represented was limited. Sampling was limited to blood, and TCR repertoires in tissue likely differ from TCR repertoires in blood.

This chain joins TRBV11-2 to TRBJ1-4; TRBD1 is possibly the D segment (6 matching bases). The specimen sequenced was PBMCs. This TCR was recovered from a middle-aged woman in good health. Some clones in this sample may be carry-over from other donors' samples. The nucleotide sequence is TGTGCCAGCAGCCAGAGGGGGATCAGTGAAAAACTGTTTTTT. This translates into CASSQRGISEKLFF.